This passage covers 16 T cell receptor beta chains from one sample sequenced in a study of T cell responses to AZD1222 COVID-19 vaccine listed by TCRdb under 2021. The time point label for this specimen denotes: baseline before first vaccination. Library construction relied on the immunoSEQ multiplex PCR assay. TCRdb stores this immuneACCESS table with in-frame sequences only. Part of the clones is absent; in the studies checked, under half of the shortfall reflects unresolved V genes, and no reason is known for the rest. Within this sample are approximately 100,000 clones, with roughly nine tenths of them counted one time only. The ten largest make up roughly 4.7% of the sample. The sample in question was peripheral blood, obtained on day 0 of AZD1222 vaccination. These receptors all stem from an adult in good health.

The J gene is TRBJ1-1, the V gene TRBV7-2, with TRBD1 identical over 7 bases. The CDR3 spans 13 residues. Germline CDR1 and CDR2: SGHTA and FQGNSA. Trimming removed 6 bases from V and 4 bases from J; junction bases left unmatched: 5. The DNA of the CDR3 is TGTGCCAGCAGACGAACAGGGGTCACTGAAGCTTTCTTT. Translated, it gives CASRRTGVTEAFF.

The chain employs TRBV3-1 (or the pseudogene TRBV3-2) and TRBJ1-2; no definite D call. This CDR3 has 11 residues. V lost 2 bases and J lost 8, with 6 bases in between. Looked up from germline, CDR1 is LGHDT and CDR2 is YNNKEL (reference sequence). As DNA, the CDR3 is TGTGCCAGCAGCCAATGGGAGGGCTACACCTTC. The encoded protein is CASSQWEGYTF.

The chain couples TRBV11-3 to TRBJ2-1; 7 bases match TRBD1. This CDR3 has 16 amino acids. Germline CDR1 is SGHNT and CDR2 is YENEEA. The trim removed 0 bases at V and 4 bases at J, leaving 6 bases unmatched. CDR3 protein: CASSLEWTGTYNEQFF. CDR3 in DNA: TGTGCCAGCAGCTTAGAATGGACAGGTACTTACAATGAGCAGTTCTTC.

This chain links TRBV6-2 or TRBV6-3 with TRBJ2-7; possible D gene TRBD2, 6 bases. The CDR3 is 14 residues long. Germline loops: CDR1 MNHEY, CDR2 SVGEGT. V was shortened by 4 bases and J by 5 bases, with 15 bases between the two germline ends. DNA for the CDR3: TGTGCCAGCAGTTTCGGGGGAGTTTCCCACGAGCAGTACTTC. Protein sequence: CASSFGGVSHEQYF.

This chain uses TRBV7-2 with TRBJ1-2, with 9 bases matching TRBD1. With 5 bases clipped from V and 2 bases from J, the junction kept 6 bases outside the gene matches. Germline CDR1 reads SGHTA; CDR2 reads FQGNSA. CDR3 size: 15 residues. The CDR3 DNA reads TGTGCCAGCAGCCTCTCCGGGACAGGGAACTATGGCTACACCTTC. It is translated as CASSLSGTGNYGYTF.

On this clone itself: The sample carries other DNA sequences with the same CDR3. The rearrangement joins TRBV12-3 or TRBV12-4 to TRBJ1-5; D gene uncertain. The CDR3 contains 12 residues. V was cut by 3 bases and J by 2 bases, with 2 bases left in between. The CDR3 spells CASSFGNQPQHF. The CDR3 DNA reads TGTGCCAGCAGTTTCGGCAATCAGCCCCAGCATTTT.

The sample holds one count of this clone. The rearrangement links TRBV5-5 to TRBJ1-3; 8 bases agree with TRBD1. The J segment lost 4 bases and the V segment lost 3 bases, leaving 6 bases of the junction unmatched. Germline CDR1 reads SGHKS; CDR2 reads YYEKEE (reference sequence). The CDR3 is 15 residues long. CDR3 coding DNA: TGTGCCAGCAGCTCCCGACAGGGGTTAGGAAACACCATATATTTT. This gives the protein CASSSRQGLGNTIYF.

The chain uses TRBV11-2 and TRBJ1-1, with a possible D match to TRBD1 (5 bases). V gave up 4 bases and J gave up 0 bases, with 12 bases separating them. Germline assignment: CDR1 SGHAT and CDR2 FQNNGV. The CDR3 contains 15 residues. The CDR3 spells CASSSRGGVNTEAFF. Here the CDR3 DNA reads TGTGCCAGCAGCTCCCGGGGAGGGGTGAACACTGAAGCTTTCTTT.

V and J are TRBV28 and TRBJ2-5; a possible D gene is TRBD1 (5 bases). The CDR3 has 15 residues. The V end lost 5 bases, the J end lost 5 bases, and 18 bases lay between the germline ends. The germline V gene encodes CDR1 MDHEN and CDR2 SYDVKM. The CDR3 reads CASSQMAGIGETQYF. DNA of the CDR3: TGTGCCAGCAGTCAAATGGCAGGGATCGGGGAGACCCAGTACTTC. Complete variable domain (other parts from reference TRBV28 and TRBJ2-5): DVKVTQSSRYLVKRTGEKVFLECVQDMDHENMFWYRQDPGLGLRLIYFSYDVKMKEKGDIPEGYSVSREKKERFSLILESASTNQTSMYLCASSQMAGIGETQYFGPGTRLLVL.

The V gene is TRBV24-1, the J gene TRBJ1-1; 8 bases line up with TRBD1. This CDR3 is built from 14 residues. V was pared by 8 bases and J by 1 base, with 5 bases of the junction left unmatched. Germline assignment: CDR1 KGHDR and CDR2 SFDVKD. The CDR3 is CATKYTGGNTEAFF. The CDR3 region has the DNA TGTGCCACCAAGTACACAGGGGGGAACACTGAAGCTTTCTTT.

The rearrangement uses TRBV2 and TRBJ2-7; weak D call: TRBD1 (5 bases). Germline V gene sequence: CDR1 SNHLY, CDR2 FYNNEI. This CDR3 contains 14 residues. Trimming pared 3 bases from V and 6 bases from J, leaving 15 bases between. The CDR3 DNA sequence: TGTGCCAGCAGTGAGGGGCTAGACTTCCGCGAGCAGTACTTC. This sequence encodes CASSEGLDFREQYF. The variable domain in full, completed from reference TRBV2 and TRBJ2-7, reads EPEVTQTPSHQVTQMGQEVILRCVPISNHLYFYWYRQILGQKVEFLVSFYNNEISEKSEIFDDQFSVERPDGSNFTLKIRSTKLEDSAMYFCASSEGLDFREQYFGPGTRLTVT.

J is TRBJ2-3 and V is TRBV7-2; 9 nucleotides align to TRBD2. The V gene end was trimmed by 2 bases and the J gene end by 6 bases; junction bases not matched to a gene: 9. The CDR3 is 16 residues long. CDR1 and CDR2 from the germline V gene are SGHTA and FQGNSA. The CDR3: CASSLSTAGGRDTQYF. The DNA of the CDR3 is TGTGCCAGCAGCTTAAGTACGGCGGGGGGGCGGGATACGCAGTATTTT.

The chain is built from TRBV6-2 or TRBV6-3 and TRBJ2-1; possible D gene TRBD2, 5 bases. Germline CDR1 reads MNHEY; CDR2 reads SVGEGT. The length of the CDR3 is 14 residues. The germline V and J ends were trimmed by 6 bases and 7 bases, with 16 bases remaining between them. CDR3 sequence reads: CASSLTGISNEQFF. For the CDR3, the DNA is TGTGCCAGCAGCCTAACCGGGATTTCGAATGAGCAGTTCTTC.

This chain connects TRBV19 to TRBJ1-5; the match to TRBD1 covers 7 bases. Germline loops: CDR1 LNHDA, CDR2 SQIVND (reference sequence). The CDR3 is 14 residues long. V was clipped by 7 bases and J by 6 bases; unmatched bases: 9. The CDR3 region is CASTSGGWTQPQHF. The CDR3 DNA reads as TGTGCCAGTACCTCAGGGGGATGGACTCAGCCCCAGCATTTT.

V usage is TRBV5-4 and J usage is TRBJ1-2; D is possibly TRBD1 (5 bases). CDR3 length equals 14 residues. Germline CDR1 reads SGHNT; CDR2 reads YYREEE (reference sequence). Trimming removed 4 bases at V and 3 bases at J, with 13 bases between. CDR3 nucleotide sequence: TGTGCCAGCAGCGCCCGGGGCAGAGACTATGGCTACACCTTC. Translation gives CASSARGRDYGYTF.

The J gene is TRBJ2-7, the V gene TRBV5-6; 10 bases agree with TRBD2. The length of the CDR3 is 15 residues. Germline V gene lookup returns CDR1 SGHDT and CDR2 YYEEEE. J gave up 2 bases and V 3 bases, and 5 bases lay outside the gene matches. CDR3 in DNA: TGTGCCAGCAGCTCTAGCGGGGGCATAACCTACGAGCAGTACTTC. As protein: CASSSSGGITYEQYF.